This entry features one T cell receptor (beta chain) sequence. No antigen is known for it. The donors were in the roughly 110-subject validation cohort, distinct from the approximately 730-subject first cohort. Looked up from germline, CDR1 is SGHNT and CDR2 is YYREEE (reference sequence). This CDR3 has 15 amino acids. The V gene lost 0 bases and the J gene lost 2 bases, with 11 bases spanning the gap. The data derive from a study of cytomegalovirus exposure and HLA in healthy donors. General study points: Accounts indicate the classifier identified cytomegalovirus status with strong specificity and sensitivity. Altogether, some 170 TCR beta chains were recorded as cytomegalovirus-associated.

Data came from immunoSEQ multiplex PCR; TCRdb stores just in-frame clones and leaves some out. The sample carries approximately 270,000 clones, around 85% recorded once. The material sequenced was PBMCs. This chain links TRBV5-4 with TRBJ2-5; D is possibly TRBD2 (6 bases). The clonotype comes from a woman between 18 and 29 years old in good health and CMV-seronegative. CDR3 protein: CASSLEMGRQETQYF. In nucleotides, the CDR3 is TGTGCCAGCAGCTTGGAAATGGGGAGGCAAGAGACCCAGTACTTC.